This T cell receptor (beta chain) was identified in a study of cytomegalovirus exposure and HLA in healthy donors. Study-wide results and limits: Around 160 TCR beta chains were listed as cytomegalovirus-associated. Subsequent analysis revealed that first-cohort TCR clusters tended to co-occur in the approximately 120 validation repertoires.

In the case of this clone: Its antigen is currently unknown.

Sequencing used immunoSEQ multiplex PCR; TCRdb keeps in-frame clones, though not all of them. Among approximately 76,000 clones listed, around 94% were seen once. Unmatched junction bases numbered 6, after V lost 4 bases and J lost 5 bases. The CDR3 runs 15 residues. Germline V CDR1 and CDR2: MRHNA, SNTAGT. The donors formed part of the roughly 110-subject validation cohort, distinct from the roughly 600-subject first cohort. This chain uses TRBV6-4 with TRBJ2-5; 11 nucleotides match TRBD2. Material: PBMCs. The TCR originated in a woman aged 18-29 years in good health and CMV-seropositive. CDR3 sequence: CASSVVAGGPETQYF. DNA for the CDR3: TGTGCCAGCAGTGTTGTAGCGGGGGGGCCGGAGACCCAGTACTTC.